The subject of this entry is one TCR beta chain. Its antigen is as yet unknown. This CDR3 is built from 14 residues. Germline V gives CDR1 MDHEN, CDR2 SYDVKM. V lost 2 bases, J lost 2 bases, and 0 bases stayed unmatched. The data stem from a study of beta chain features in type 1 diabetes. Blood was drawn once from each donor into heparinised tubes. The draws averaged around 0.12 L. The authors reverse transcribed all of the isolated RNA, so sequencing captured expressed TCRB transcripts. Profiling relied on immunoSEQ multiplex PCR, and the TCRdb table lists in-frame clones only, not all of them. The sample lists hundreds of thousands of clones; 9.5% to 12% were seen once. Overall study findings and caveats: Among type 1 diabetes patients, VDJ junctions had fewer insertions and more deletions.

The clonotype originates from a woman between 18 and 29 years old in good health. The chain employs TRBV28 and TRBJ1-2, with 9 bases that match TRBD1. Source material: naive CD4+ T cells from blood. CDR3 DNA: TGTGCCAGCAGTTTAACAGGGGGCAACTATGGCTACACCTTC. It translates to CASSLTGGNYGYTF.